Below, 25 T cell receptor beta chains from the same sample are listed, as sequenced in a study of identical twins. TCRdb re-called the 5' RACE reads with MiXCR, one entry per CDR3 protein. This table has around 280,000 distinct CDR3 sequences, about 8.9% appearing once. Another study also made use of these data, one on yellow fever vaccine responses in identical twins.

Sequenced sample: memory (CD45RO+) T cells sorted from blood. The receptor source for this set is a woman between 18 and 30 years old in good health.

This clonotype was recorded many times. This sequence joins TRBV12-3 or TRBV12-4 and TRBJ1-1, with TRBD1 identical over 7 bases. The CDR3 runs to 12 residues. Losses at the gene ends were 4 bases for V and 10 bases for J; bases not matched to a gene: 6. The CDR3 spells CASSSDRVGAFF. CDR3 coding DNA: TGTGCCAGCAGTTCAGACAGGGTTGGAGCTTTCTTT.

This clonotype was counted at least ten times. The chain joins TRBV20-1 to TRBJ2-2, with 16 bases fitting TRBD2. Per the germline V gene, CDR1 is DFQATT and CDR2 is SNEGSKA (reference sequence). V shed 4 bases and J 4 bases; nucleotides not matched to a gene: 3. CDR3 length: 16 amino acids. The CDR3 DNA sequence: TGCAGTGCTAAGGGACTAGCGGGGGGGTTCACCGGGGAGCTGTTTTTT. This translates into CSAKGLAGGFTGELFF.

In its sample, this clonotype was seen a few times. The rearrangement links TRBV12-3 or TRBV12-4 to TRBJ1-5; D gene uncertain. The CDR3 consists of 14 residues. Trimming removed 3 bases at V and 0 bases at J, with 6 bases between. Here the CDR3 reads CASSLIDSNQPQHF. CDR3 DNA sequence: TGTGCCAGCAGTTTGATAGATAGCAATCAGCCCCAGCATTTT.

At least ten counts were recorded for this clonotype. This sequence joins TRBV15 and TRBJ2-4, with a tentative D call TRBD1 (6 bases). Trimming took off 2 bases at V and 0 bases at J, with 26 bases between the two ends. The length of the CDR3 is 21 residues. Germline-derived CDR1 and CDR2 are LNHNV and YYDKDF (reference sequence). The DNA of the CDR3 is TGTGCCACCAGCAGAAACAACGAAATGGACAGTTTATGGGTAGCCAAAAACATTCAGTACTTC. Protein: CATSRNNEMDSLWVAKNIQYF.

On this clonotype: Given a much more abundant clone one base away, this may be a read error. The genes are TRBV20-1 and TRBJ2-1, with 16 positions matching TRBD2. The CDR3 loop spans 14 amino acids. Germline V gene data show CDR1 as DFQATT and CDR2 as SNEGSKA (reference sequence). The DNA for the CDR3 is TGCAGTGCCGGGACTAGCGGGAGGGGAAATGAGCAGCTCTTC. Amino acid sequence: CSAGTSGRGNEQLF.

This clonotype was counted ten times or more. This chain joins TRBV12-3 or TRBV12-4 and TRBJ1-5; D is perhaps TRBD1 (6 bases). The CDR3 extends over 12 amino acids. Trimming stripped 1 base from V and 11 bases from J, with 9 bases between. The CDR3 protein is CASSLGSGAQHF. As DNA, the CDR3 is TGTGCCAGCAGTTTAGGGTCAGGGGCCCAGCATTTT.

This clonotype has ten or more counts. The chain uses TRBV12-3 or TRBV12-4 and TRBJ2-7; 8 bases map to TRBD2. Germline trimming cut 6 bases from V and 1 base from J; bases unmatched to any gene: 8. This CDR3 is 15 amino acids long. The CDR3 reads CASSDSGIRSYEQYF. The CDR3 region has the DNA TGTGCCAGCAGCGATAGCGGGATTAGGTCCTACGAGCAGTACTTC.

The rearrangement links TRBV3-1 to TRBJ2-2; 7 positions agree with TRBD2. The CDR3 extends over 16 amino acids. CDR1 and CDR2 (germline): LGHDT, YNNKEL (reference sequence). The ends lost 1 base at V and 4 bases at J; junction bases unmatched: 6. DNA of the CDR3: TGTGCCAGCAGCCAAGTCCGGGGACTAACCACCGGGGAGCTGTTTTTT. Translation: CASSQVRGLTTGELFF.

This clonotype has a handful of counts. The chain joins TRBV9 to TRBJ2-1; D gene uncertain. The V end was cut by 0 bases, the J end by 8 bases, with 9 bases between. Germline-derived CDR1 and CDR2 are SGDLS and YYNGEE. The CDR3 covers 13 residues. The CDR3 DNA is TGTGCCAGCAGCGTAGCTATTTTCGATGAGCAGTTCTTC. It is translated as CASSVAIFDEQFF.

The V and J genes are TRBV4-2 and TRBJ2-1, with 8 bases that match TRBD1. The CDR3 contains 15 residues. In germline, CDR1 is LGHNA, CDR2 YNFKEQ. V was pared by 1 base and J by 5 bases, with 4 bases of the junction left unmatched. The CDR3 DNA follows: TGTGCCAGCAGCCAAGTGAAGGACAGGGACAATGAGCAGTTCTTC. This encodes CASSQVKDRDNEQFF.

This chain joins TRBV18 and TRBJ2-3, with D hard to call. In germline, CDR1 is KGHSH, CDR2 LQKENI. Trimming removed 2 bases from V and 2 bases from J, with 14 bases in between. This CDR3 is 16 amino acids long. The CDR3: CASSPIGSTYTDTQYF. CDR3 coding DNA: TGTGCCAGCTCACCAATAGGTTCTACTTACACAGATACGCAGTATTTT.

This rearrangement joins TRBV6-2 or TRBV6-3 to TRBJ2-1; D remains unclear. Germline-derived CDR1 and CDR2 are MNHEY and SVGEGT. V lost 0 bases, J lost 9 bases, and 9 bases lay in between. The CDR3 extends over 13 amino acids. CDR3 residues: CASSYSKLSEQFF. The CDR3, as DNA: TGTGCCAGCAGTTACTCGAAGTTAAGTGAGCAGTTCTTC.

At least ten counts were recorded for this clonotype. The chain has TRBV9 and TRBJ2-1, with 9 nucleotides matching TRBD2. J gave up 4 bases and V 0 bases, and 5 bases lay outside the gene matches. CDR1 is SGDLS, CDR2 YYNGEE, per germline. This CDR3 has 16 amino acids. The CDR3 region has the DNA TGTGCCAGCAGCGTAGGCGGGAGGGCCGGGTACAATGAGCAGTTCTTC. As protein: CASSVGGRAGYNEQFF.

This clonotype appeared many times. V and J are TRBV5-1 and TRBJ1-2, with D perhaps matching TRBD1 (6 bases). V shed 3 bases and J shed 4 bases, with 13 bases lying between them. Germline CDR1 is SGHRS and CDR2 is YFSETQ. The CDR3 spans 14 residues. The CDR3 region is CASSSSGETYGYTF. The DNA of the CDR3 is TGCGCCAGCAGCTCCTCAGGGGAGACCTATGGCTACACCTTC. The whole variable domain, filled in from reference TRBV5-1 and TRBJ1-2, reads KAGVTQTPRYLIKTRGQQVTLSCSPISGHRSVSWYQQTPGQGLQFLFEYFSETQRNKGNFPGRFSGRQFSNSRSEMNVSTLELGDSALYLCASSSSGETYGYTFGSGTRLTVV.

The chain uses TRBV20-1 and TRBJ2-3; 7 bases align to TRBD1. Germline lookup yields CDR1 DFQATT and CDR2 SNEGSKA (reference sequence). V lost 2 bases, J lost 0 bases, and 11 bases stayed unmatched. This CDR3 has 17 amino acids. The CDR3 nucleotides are TGCAGTGCTAGATCCTCCATCCGGGACAGCAGCACAGATACGCAGTATTTT. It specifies CSARSSIRDSSTDTQYF.

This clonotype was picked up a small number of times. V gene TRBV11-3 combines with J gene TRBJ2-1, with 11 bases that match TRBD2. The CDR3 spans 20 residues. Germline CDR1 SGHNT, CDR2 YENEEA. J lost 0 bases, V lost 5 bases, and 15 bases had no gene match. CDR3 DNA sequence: TGTGCCAGCAGCCCCTCCCCGGCTAGCGGGGGGCACAACTCCTACAATGAGCAGTTCTTC. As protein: CASSPSPASGGHNSYNEQFF.

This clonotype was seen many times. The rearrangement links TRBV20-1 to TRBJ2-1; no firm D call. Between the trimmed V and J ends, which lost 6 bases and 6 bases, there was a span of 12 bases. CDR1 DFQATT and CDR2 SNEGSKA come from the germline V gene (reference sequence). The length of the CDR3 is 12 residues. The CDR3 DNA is TGCAGTGCGTCGCGAAACTTCAATGAGCAGTTCTTC. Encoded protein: CSASRNFNEQFF.

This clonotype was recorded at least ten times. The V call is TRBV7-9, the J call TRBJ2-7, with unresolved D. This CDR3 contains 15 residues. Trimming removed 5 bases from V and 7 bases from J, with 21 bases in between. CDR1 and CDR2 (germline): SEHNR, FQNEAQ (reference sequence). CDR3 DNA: TGTGCCAGCAGCCATCCCTCGGGCACCAACGGGGAGCAGTACTTC. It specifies CASSHPSGTNGEQYF.

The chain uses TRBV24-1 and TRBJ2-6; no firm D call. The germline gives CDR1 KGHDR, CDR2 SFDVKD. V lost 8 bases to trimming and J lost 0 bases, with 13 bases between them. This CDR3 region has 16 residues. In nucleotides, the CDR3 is TGTGCCACCATTGGAGTCTCCTTCTCTGGGGCCAACGTCCTGACTTTC. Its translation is CATIGVSFSGANVLTF.

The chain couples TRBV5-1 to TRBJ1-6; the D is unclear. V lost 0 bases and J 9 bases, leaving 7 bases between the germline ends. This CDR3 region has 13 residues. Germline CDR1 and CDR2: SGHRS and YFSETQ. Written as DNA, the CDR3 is TGCGCCAGCAGCTTGGCCGGGGTTTCACCCCTCCACTTT. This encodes CASSLAGVSPLHF.

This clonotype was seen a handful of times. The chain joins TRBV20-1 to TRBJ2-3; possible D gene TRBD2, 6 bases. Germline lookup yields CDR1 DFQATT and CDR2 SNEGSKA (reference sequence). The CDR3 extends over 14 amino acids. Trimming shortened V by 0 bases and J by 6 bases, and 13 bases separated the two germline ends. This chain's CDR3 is CSARDVGTWDTQYF. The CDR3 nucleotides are TGCAGTGCTAGAGATGTGGGGACTTGGGATACGCAGTATTTT.

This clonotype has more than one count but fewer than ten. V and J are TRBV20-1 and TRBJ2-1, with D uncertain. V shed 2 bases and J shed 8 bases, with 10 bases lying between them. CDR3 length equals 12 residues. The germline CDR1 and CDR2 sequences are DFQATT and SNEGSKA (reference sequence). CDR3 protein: CSARIRGDEQFF. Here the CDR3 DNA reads TGCAGTGCTAGAATTCGCGGAGATGAGCAGTTCTTC.

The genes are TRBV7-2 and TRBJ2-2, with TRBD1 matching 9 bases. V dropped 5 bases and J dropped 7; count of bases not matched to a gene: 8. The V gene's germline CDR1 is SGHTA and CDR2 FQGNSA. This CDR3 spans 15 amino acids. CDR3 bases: TGTGCCAGCAGCATAACGACAGGGGGGATCGGGGAGCTGTTTTTT. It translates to CASSITTGGIGELFF.

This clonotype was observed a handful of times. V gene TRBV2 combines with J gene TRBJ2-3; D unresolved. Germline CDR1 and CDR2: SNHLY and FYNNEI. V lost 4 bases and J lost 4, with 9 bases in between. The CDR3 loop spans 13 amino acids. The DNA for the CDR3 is TGTGCCAGCAGTGGCCCTAACGCAGATACGCAGTATTTT. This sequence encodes CASSGPNADTQYF.

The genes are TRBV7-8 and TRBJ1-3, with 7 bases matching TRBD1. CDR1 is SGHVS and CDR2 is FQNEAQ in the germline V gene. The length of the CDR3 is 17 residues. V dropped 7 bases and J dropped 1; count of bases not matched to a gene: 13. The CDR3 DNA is TGTGCCAGCAATCACGGAAGGACAGGATCTTCTGGAAACACCATATATTTT. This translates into CASNHGRTGSSGNTIYF. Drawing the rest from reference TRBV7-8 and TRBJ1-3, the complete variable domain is GAGVSQSPRYKVAKRGQDVALRCDPISGHVSLFWYQQALGQGPEFLTYFQNEAQLDKSGLPSDRFFAERPEGSVSTLKIQRTQQEDSAVYLCASNHGRTGSSGNTIYFGEGSWLTVV.